These 18 T cell receptor beta chains originate from one sample sequenced in a study of T-cell memory formation after mild COVID-19. One entry per CDR3 protein, called by TCRdb with MiXCR from the 5' RACE reads. The table shows about 610,000 distinct CDR3 sequences, with 17% occurring only once. The specimen was PBMCs or a T cell subset sorted from them (not recorded which). Receptors were obtained from an adult woman who had mild COVID-19 (a few samples of this study predate the infection). Cell type and time point are not known.

The chain links TRBV6-6 to TRBJ2-1; maybe TRBD2 (5 bases). Germline V gene data show CDR1 as MNHNY and CDR2 as SVGAGI (reference sequence). The CDR3 sequence is 14 residues long. V was clipped by 2 bases and J by 5 bases, with 10 bases between them. CDR3 in amino acids: CASSYPSRDNEQFF. CDR3 bases: TGTGCCAGCAGTTACCCCTCGAGGGACAATGAGCAGTTCTTC.

The chain carries TRBV10-3 and TRBJ1-1; the D gene is possibly TRBD1 (5 bases). The length of the CDR3 is 14 residues. V lost 0 bases and J 10 bases, leaving 15 bases between the germline ends. Germline assignment: CDR1 ENHRY and CDR2 SYGVKD. This chain's CDR3 is CAISESTGVDAAFF. The CDR3 DNA follows: TGTGCCATCAGTGAGTCGACGGGGGTCGACGCAGCTTTCTTT.

The chain has TRBV20-1 and TRBJ2-7, with D unresolved. Per germline, CDR1 DFQATT and CDR2 SNEGSKA (reference sequence). The germline V and J ends were trimmed by 0 bases and 1 base, with 4 bases remaining between them. The CDR3 runs 12 residues. The CDR3 sequence is CSAREGSYEQYF. The CDR3 DNA reads as TGCAGTGCTAGAGAGGGTTCCTACGAGCAGTACTTC.

This clonotype was observed many times. The chain is built from TRBV7-8 and TRBJ2-1; 9 bases line up with TRBD2. The trim removed 0 bases at V and 6 bases at J, leaving 3 bases unmatched. The CDR3 totals 15 residues. Germline-derived CDR1 and CDR2 are SGHVS and FQNEAQ. Here the CDR3 reads CASSLAAGGSNEQFF. The CDR3 region has the DNA TGTGCCAGCAGCTTAGCAGCGGGAGGAAGCAATGAGCAGTTCTTC. The full variable domain, rest sourced from reference TRBV7-8 and TRBJ2-1, is GAGVSQSPRYKVAKRGQDVALRCDPISGHVSLFWYQQALGQGPEFLTYFQNEAQLDKSGLPSDRFFAERPEGSVSTLKIQRTQQEDSAVYLCASSLAAGGSNEQFFGPGTRLTVL.

This clonotype was detected ten times or more. The CDR3 reads CASSFMGLAGETQYF. As DNA, the CDR3 is TGTGCCAGCAGCTTCATGGGGCTAGCGGGAGAGACCCAGTACTTC. This chain connects TRBV7-2 to TRBJ2-5; TRBD2 matches 8 bases. Germline V CDR1 and CDR2: SGHTA, FQGNSA. V dropped 3 bases and J dropped 4; count of bases not matched to a gene: 7. The CDR3 is 15 amino acids.

The chain carries TRBV29-1 and TRBJ1-2; no clear D. Per the germline V gene, CDR1 is SQVTM and CDR2 is ANQGSEA. The CDR3 has 9 amino acids. Trimming removed 7 bases at V and 2 bases at J, with 2 bases between. CDR3 residues: CSGNYGYTF. The CDR3, as DNA: TGCAGCGGGAACTATGGCTACACCTTC.

This clonotype appeared a few times. J is TRBJ1-1 and V is TRBV5-1, with D unclear. The CDR3 is 14 amino acids. Germline V gene lookup returns CDR1 SGHRS and CDR2 YFSETQ. Trimming stripped 4 bases from V and 3 bases from J, with 13 bases between. CDR3 sequence: CASSPPGRYTEAFF. The CDR3 region has the DNA TGCGCCAGCAGCCCCCCCGGCAGATACACTGAAGCTTTCTTT.

This clonotype was found a few times. The V and J genes are TRBV7-9 and TRBJ2-7; TRBD1 or TRBD2 may be the D gene (5 bases each). Trimming pared 4 bases from V and 7 bases from J, leaving 17 bases between. The CDR3 is 14 residues long. Germline V gene data show CDR1 as SEHNR and CDR2 as FQNEAQ (reference sequence). CDR3 nucleotide sequence: TGTGCCAGCAGCTCCGGGACCCAAACGGGGGAGCAGTACTTC. This encodes CASSSGTQTGEQYF.

DNA for the CDR3: TGCAGCGTTTCGGAAACCTCTGGAAACACCATATATTTT. It yields the protein CSVSETSGNTIYF. V usage is TRBV29-1 and J usage is TRBJ1-3; D gene unclear. CDR3 length equals 13 residues. V was shortened by 5 bases and J by 0 bases, with 8 bases between the two germline ends. Germline V gene sequence: CDR1 SQVTM, CDR2 ANQGSEA.

J is TRBJ2-7 and V is TRBV9, with 8 bases lining up with TRBD2. V lost 4 bases and J lost 0; bases outside the gene matches: 6. The CDR3 consists of 15 residues. CDR1 and CDR2 from the germline V gene are SGDLS and YYNGEE. The CDR3 region has the DNA TGTGCCAGCAGCCATAGCGGGGTTAACTCCTACGAGCAGTACTTC. Its translation is CASSHSGVNSYEQYF.

The chain links TRBV6-2 or TRBV6-3 to TRBJ1-1, with 9 nucleotides matching TRBD1. The CDR3 loop spans 18 amino acids. J was trimmed by 0 bases and V by 2 bases; bases with no gene match: 10. The germline V gene has CDR1 MNHEY and CDR2 SVGEGT. The DNA of the CDR3 is TGTGCCAGCAGTTACGAGGATGACAGGGGGACCATGAACACTGAAGCTTTCTTT. Amino acids: CASSYEDDRGTMNTEAFF.

This clonotype showed up just a few times. J is TRBJ2-7 and V is TRBV7-2; no definite D call. Trimming pared 7 bases from V and 2 bases from J, leaving 18 bases between. Per the germline V gene, CDR1 is SGHTA and CDR2 is FQGNSA. CDR3 size: 15 residues. The CDR3 reads CASTNARTAPYEQYF. CDR3 bases: TGTGCCAGCACCAATGCGCGGACGGCGCCCTACGAGCAGTACTTC.

This clonotype was observed a handful of times. This sequence joins TRBV12-3 or TRBV12-4 and TRBJ1-5; 7 nucleotides align to TRBD1. V shed 6 bases and J 6 bases; nucleotides not matched to a gene: 17. The CDR3 spans 17 residues. CDR3 region: CASSSRVGPRGRQPQHF. In nucleotides, the CDR3 is TGTGCCAGCAGCTCCCGGGTTGGACCTAGGGGGCGTCAGCCCCAGCATTTT.

This clonotype was detected a few times. The chain employs TRBV12-3 or TRBV12-4 and TRBJ2-1; D might be TRBD1 (6 bases). Trimming stripped 6 bases from V and 7 bases from J, with 13 bases between. CDR3 length: 13 residues. CDR3 nucleotides: TGTGCCAGCAGAATAACCGACAGGAATGAGCAGTTCTTC. Its protein product is CASRITDRNEQFF.

This clonotype was found a few times. The chain has TRBV11-2 and TRBJ2-4; TRBD2 aligns across 11 bases. The germline CDR1 and CDR2 sequences are SGHAT and FQNNGV. CDR3 length: 17 residues. Losses at the gene ends were 7 bases for V and 0 bases for J; bases not matched to a gene: 8. The DNA for the CDR3 is TGTGCCAGCAAGGCGGGACTAGCGGAACTAGCCAAAAACATTCAGTACTTC. As protein: CASKAGLAELAKNIQYF.

This chain links TRBV12-3 or TRBV12-4 with TRBJ2-5; weak D call: TRBD2 (7 bases). Between the trimmed V and J ends, which lost 3 bases and 5 bases, there was a span of 16 bases. There are 15 residues in the CDR3. CDR3 coding DNA: TGTGCCAGCAGTTTGGTGGGGGGGGCGGAGGAGACCCAGTACTTC. Its translation: CASSLVGGAEETQYF.

J is TRBJ2-1 and V is TRBV11-2, with 10 bases aligning to TRBD2. CDR1 SGHAT and CDR2 FQNNGV come from the germline V gene. After removal of 1 base from V and 6 bases from J, the junction contained 12 bases not matched to a gene. The CDR3 is 18 amino acids. CDR3 DNA: TGTGCCAGCAGCTTAGTTCTAGCGGGAGTATACCTTGGCAATGAGCAGTTCTTC. Protein: CASSLVLAGVYLGNEQFF. Full variable domain (outside the CDR3, taken from reference TRBV11-2 and TRBJ2-1): EAGVAQSPRYKIIEKRQSVAFWCNPISGHATLYWYQQILGQGPKLLIQFQNNGVVDDSQLPKDRFSAERLKGVDSTLKIQPAKLEDSAVYLCASSLVLAGVYLGNEQFFGPGTRLTVL.

With respect to this clonotype: One junction end disagrees with the germline gene, perhaps due to a read error. The chain has TRBV12-3 or TRBV12-4 and TRBJ2-3, with 12 bases matching TRBD2. This CDR3 contains 14 residues. In DNA, the CDR3 is TGTGCCAGCAGTCTAGCGGGGGGGCTGGATACGCAGTATTTT. Translation gives CASSLAGGLDTQYF.